This T cell receptor beta chain derives from a study of T cells in localized non-small cell lung cancer. General study results and limits: Only one tumor region went through sequencing, so heterogeneity may still be there. Adjacent lung tissue had a median about 52 of the top 100 clones found in the tumor. Uninvolved adjacent lung had more T cell clonality than any other tissue, topping tumor. Patients showing higher blood T cell density tended to see longer overall survival.

Concerning this clone: Its antigen is undetermined.

Sequencing was performed with immunoSEQ multiplex PCR; in TCRdb, only in-frame clones are kept and a portion is missing. The sample lists about 72,000 clones; about four fifths were seen once. The sample in question was peripheral blood, obtained before any cancer treatment. The clonotype comes from a female donor at least 60 years old with stage I lung adenocarcinoma.

CDR3: CASSMGQATEAFF. The DNA for the CDR3 is TGTGCCAGCAGTATGGGACAGGCTACTGAAGCTTTCTTT. The V gene is TRBV6-5, the J gene TRBJ1-1, with TRBD1 matching 8 bases. The germline gives CDR1 MNHEY, CDR2 SVGAGI. V trimming: 5 bases; J trimming: 5 bases; junction bases outside the gene matches: 4. This CDR3 contains 13 residues.